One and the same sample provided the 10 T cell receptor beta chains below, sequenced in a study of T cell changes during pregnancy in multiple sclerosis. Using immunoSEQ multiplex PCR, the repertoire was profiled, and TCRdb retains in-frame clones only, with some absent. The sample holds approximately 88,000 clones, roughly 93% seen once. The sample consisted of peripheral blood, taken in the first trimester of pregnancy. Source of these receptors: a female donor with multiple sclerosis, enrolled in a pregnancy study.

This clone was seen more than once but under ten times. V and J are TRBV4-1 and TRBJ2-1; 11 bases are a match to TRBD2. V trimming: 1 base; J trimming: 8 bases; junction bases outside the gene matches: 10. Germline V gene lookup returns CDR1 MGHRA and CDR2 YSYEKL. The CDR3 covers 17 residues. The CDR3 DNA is TGCGCCAGCAGCCAAGTGTCTAGCGGGGGGTCCGGGTATGAGCAGTTCTTC. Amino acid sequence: CASSQVSSGGSGYEQFF.

In DNA form, the CDR3 reads TGTGCTAGTGGTCCAGGAGCCGGGACAGCCTATAATCAGCCCCAGCATTTT. Translating gives CASGPGAGTAYNQPQHF. The genes are TRBV12-5 and TRBJ1-5; 7 nucleotides line up with TRBD1. The CDR3 has 17 residues. Per germline, CDR1 LGHNT and CDR2 FRNRAP. V lost 5 bases and J lost 4; bases outside the gene matches: 14. The entire variable domain, with the rest obtained from reference TRBV12-5 and TRBJ1-5, is as follows: DARVTQTPRHKVTEMGQEVTMRCQPILGHNTVFWYRQTMMQGLELLAYFRNRAPLDDSGMPKDRFSAEMPDATLATLKIQPSEPRDSAVYFCASGPGAGTAYNQPQHFGDGTRLSIL.

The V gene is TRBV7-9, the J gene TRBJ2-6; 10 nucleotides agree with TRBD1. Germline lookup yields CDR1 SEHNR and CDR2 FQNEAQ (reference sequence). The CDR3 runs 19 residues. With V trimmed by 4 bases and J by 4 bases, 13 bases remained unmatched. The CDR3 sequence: CASSSHQPGQGKGANVLTF. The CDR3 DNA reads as TGTGCCAGCAGCTCGCACCAGCCGGGACAGGGGAAAGGGGCCAACGTCCTGACTTTC.

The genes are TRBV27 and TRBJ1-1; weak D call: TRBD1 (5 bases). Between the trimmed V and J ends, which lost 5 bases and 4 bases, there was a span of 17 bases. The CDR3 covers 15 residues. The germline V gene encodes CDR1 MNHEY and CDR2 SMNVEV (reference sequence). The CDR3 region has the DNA TGTGCCAGCAGTCCAATCCGGGGGGACGGCACTGAAGCTTTCTTT. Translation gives CASSPIRGDGTEAFF.

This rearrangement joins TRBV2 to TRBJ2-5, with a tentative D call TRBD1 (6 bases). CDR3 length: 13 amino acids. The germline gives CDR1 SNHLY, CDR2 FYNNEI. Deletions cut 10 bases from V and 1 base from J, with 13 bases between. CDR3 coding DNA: TGTGCCACAAATGACAGGATCCAAGAGACCCAGTACTTC. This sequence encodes CATNDRIQETQYF.

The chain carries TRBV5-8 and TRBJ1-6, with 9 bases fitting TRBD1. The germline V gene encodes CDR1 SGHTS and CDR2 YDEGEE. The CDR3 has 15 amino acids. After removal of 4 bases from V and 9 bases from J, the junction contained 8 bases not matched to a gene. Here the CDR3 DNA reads TGTGCCAGCAGCGAATCGGACAGGGGTGGTTCACCCCTCCACTTT. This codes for CASSESDRGGSPLHF.

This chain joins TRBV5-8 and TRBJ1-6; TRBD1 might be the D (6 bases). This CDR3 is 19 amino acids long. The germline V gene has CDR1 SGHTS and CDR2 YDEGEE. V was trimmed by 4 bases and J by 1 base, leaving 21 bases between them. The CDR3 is CASSLLGGARISYNSPLHF. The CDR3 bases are TGTGCCAGCAGCCTTCTAGGGGGGGCTAGAATATCCTATAATTCACCCCTCCACTTT.

CDR3 protein: CASSRGTVQETQYF. The CDR3 coding sequence is TGTGCCAGCAGCCGAGGGACAGTACAGGAGACCCAGTACTTC. This sequence joins TRBV14 and TRBJ2-5; 7 bases fit TRBD1. The CDR3 runs 14 residues. CDR1 is SGHDN, CDR2 FVKESK, per germline. Trimming took 4 bases from V and 5 from J; bases not matched to a gene: 7.

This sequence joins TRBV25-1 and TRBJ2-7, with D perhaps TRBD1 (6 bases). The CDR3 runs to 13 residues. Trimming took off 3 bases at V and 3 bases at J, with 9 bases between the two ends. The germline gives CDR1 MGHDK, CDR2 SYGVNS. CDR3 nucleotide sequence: TGTGCCAGCAGTGACCAGGGGCTCTACGAGCAGTACTTC. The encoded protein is CASSDQGLYEQYF.

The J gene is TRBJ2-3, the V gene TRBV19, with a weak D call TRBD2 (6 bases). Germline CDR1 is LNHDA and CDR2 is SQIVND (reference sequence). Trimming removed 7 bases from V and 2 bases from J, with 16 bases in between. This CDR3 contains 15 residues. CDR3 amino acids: CASTISGGLTDTQYF. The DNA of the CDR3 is TGTGCCAGTACCATTAGCGGCGGACTCACAGATACGCAGTATTTT.